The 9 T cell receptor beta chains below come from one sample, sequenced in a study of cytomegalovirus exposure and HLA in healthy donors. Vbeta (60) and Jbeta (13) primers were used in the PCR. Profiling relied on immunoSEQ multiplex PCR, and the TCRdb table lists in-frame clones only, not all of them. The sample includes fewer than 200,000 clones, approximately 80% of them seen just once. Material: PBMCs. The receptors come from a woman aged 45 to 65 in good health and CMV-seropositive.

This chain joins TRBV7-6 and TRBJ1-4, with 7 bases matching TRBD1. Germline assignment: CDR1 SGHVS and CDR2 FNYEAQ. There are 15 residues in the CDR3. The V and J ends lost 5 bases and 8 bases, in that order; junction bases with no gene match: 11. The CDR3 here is CASSPIDRAWEKLFF. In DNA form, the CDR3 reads TGTGCCAGCAGCCCTATCGACAGGGCATGGGAAAAACTGTTTTTT.

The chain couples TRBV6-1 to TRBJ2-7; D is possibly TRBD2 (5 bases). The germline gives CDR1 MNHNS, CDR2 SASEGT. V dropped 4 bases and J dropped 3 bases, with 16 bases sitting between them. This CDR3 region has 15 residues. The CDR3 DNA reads TGTGCCAGCAGTGCGGCGAGGGCAAGGATCTACGAGCAGTACTTC. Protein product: CASSAARARIYEQYF.

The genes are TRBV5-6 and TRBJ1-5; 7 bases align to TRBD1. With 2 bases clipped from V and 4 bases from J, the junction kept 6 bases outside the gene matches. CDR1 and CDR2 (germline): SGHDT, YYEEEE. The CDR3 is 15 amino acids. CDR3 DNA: TGTGCCAGCAGCTTCTTCGGGACAGTAAATCAGCCCCAGCATTTT. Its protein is CASSFFGTVNQPQHF.

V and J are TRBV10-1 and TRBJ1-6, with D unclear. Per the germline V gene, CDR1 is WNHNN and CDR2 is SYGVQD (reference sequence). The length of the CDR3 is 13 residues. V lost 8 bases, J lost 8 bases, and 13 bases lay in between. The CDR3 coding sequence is TGCGCCAGCGGCGGCGGGTCGGATTCACCCCTCCACTTT. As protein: CASGGGSDSPLHF.

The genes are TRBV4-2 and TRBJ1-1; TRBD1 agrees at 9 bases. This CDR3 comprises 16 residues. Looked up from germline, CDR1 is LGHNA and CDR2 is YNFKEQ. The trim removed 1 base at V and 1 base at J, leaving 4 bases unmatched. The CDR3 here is CASSQAGTGWNTEAFF. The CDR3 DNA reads TGTGCCAGCAGCCAAGCTGGGACAGGGTGGAACACTGAAGCTTTCTTT.

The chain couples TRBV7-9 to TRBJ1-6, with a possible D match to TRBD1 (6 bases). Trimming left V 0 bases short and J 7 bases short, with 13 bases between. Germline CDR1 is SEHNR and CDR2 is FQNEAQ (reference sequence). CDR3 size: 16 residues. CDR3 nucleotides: TGTGCCAGCAGCTTAGCAGCGGGGGGGCTGAATTCACCCCTCCACTTT. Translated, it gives CASSLAAGGLNSPLHF. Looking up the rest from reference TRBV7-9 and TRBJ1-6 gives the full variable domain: DTGVSQNPRHKITKRGQNVTFRCDPISEHNRLYWYRQTLGQGPEFLTYFQNEAQLEKSRLLSDRFSAERPKGSFSTLEIQRTEQGDSAMYLCASSLAAGGLNSPLHFGNGTRLTVT.

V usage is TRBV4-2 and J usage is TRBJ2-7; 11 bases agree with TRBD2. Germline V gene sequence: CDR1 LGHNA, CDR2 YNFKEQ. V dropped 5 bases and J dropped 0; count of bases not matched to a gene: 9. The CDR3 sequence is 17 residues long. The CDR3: CASSVGLAGGLSYEQYF. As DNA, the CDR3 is TGTGCCAGCAGCGTAGGGCTAGCGGGGGGCCTCTCCTACGAGCAGTACTTC.

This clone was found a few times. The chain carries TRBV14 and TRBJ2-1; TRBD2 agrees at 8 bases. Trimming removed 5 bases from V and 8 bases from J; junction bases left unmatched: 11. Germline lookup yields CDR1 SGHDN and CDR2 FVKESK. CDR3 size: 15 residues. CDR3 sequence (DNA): TGTGCCAGCAGCGAAGCCGAGACTAGCGTCCATGAGCAGTTCTTC. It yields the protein CASSEAETSVHEQFF.

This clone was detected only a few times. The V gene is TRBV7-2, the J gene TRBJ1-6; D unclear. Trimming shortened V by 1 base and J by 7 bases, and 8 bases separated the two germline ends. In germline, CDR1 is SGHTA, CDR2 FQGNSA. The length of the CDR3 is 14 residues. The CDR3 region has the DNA TGTGCCAGCAGCTTAGTTCGGGAAAATTCACCCCTCCACTTT. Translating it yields CASSLVRENSPLHF.